This TCR beta chain comes out of a study of T cell responses to AZD1222 COVID-19 vaccine. CDR3 length equals 14 residues. V was pared by 1 base and J by 3 bases, with 10 bases between. Germline CDR1 reads LGHNA; CDR2 reads YSLEER. Study-level points and caveats: In the spike-specific TCR repertoire, nearly half reportedly target unmutated variant regions.

Notes on this clone: No antigen is known for it.

Sequenced by immunoSEQ multiplex PCR; TCRdb stores in-frame clones only, minus some. This sample has tens of thousands of clones, with 70% to 90% found just once. The analysis combined second doses at about 4 or about 12 weeks. The sequenced sample was peripheral blood, obtained 28 days after the second AZD1222 dose. The sequence derives from an adult who received the AZD1222 COVID-19 vaccine. V usage is TRBV4-3 and J usage is TRBJ2-7, with D hard to call. CDR3 in amino acids: CASSQGAGSYEQYF. CDR3 DNA sequence: TGCGCCAGCAGCCAAGGGGCAGGAAGCTACGAGCAGTACTTC.